The 13 T cell receptor beta chains listed next were all sequenced from one sample in a study of blood T cells in healthy people across ages. Primed by a sample-barcoded 5' primer and a J-beta primer mix, a second PCR proceeded for roughly 6 to 12 cycles. TCRdb itself ran the 5' RACE reads through MiXCR, one entry per CDR3 protein. The table shows more than 700,000 distinct CDR3 sequences, with 53% occurring only once. The sequenced material came from blood. The source of these receptors is a man older than 75 in good health.

The J gene is TRBJ2-3, the V gene TRBV7-3; 9 bases map to TRBD2. The CDR3 extends over 15 amino acids. V lost 1 base to trimming and J lost 6 bases; unmatched junction nucleotides: 5. Germline assignment: CDR1 SGHTA and CDR2 FQGTGA. The CDR3 region has the DNA TGTGCCAGCAGCTTAAGCGGGAGGGAGCAGGATACGCAGTATTTT. Residues: CASSLSGREQDTQYF.

This chain links TRBV28 with TRBJ2-5; a possible D gene is TRBD2 (7 bases). The DNA matches TRBJ2-7 better at its end, which makes the J call doubtful. This CDR3 spans 15 amino acids. CDR1 and CDR2 from the germline V gene are MDHEN and SYDVKM. The CDR3 loop reads CASTLGGAATYEQYF. The CDR3 coding sequence is TGTGCCAGCACCCTGGGGGGGGCAGCGACCTACGAGCAGTACTTC.

V usage is TRBV20-1 and J usage is TRBJ2-5; 8 positions agree with TRBD2. The V gene's germline CDR1 is DFQATT and CDR2 SNEGSKA (reference sequence). The length of the CDR3 is 13 residues. The V gene end was trimmed by 5 bases and the J gene end by 4 bases; junction bases not matched to a gene: 6. The CDR3 DNA sequence: TGCAGTGCTGTCCCGAGCGGGAGAGAGACCCAGTACTTC. Translation gives CSAVPSGRETQYF.

The J gene is TRBJ2-5, the V gene TRBV5-1; the match to TRBD2 covers 7 bases. V trimming: 6 bases; J trimming: 4 bases; junction bases outside the gene matches: 6. The CDR3 sequence is 13 residues long. From germline, CDR1 is SGHRS and CDR2 YFSETQ. CDR3 amino acids: CASTSGARETQYF. CDR3 nucleotide sequence: TGCGCCAGCACAAGCGGGGCTAGAGAGACCCAGTACTTC.

The chain couples TRBV11-1 to TRBJ2-3; no reliable D call. Trimming took off 5 bases at V and 5 bases at J, with 8 bases between the two ends. Germline lookup yields CDR1 SGHAT and CDR2 FQDESV (reference sequence). The CDR3 sequence is 12 residues long. CDR3 loop: CASSPNGDTQYF. The CDR3 bases are TGTGCCAGCAGCCCCAACGGAGATACGCAGTATTTT.

The chain couples TRBV3-1 to TRBJ2-7, with TRBD1 as a possible D gene (5 bases). From germline, CDR1 is LGHDT and CDR2 YNNKEL (reference sequence). The CDR3 runs 14 residues. V was trimmed by 0 bases and J by 3 bases, leaving 9 bases between them. The CDR3 DNA follows: TGTGCCAGCAGCCAAGATCGACAGAACTACGAGCAGTACTTC. Its translation is CASSQDRQNYEQYF.

The chain's CDR3 is CASSVGLAGGLTGELFF. CDR3 nucleotides: TGTGCCAGCAGCGTAGGACTAGCGGGAGGTTTGACCGGGGAGCTGTTTTTT. This chain connects TRBV9 to TRBJ2-2; TRBD2 matches at 13 bases. Germline trimming cut 0 bases from V and 5 bases from J; bases unmatched to any gene: 4. The CDR3 totals 17 residues. Germline CDR1 is SGDLS and CDR2 is YYNGEE.

This clonotype was counted a few times. The gene calls are TRBV20-1 and TRBJ2-1; 11 bases agree with TRBD2. Germline V gene data show CDR1 as DFQATT and CDR2 as SNEGSKA (reference sequence). V dropped 0 bases and J dropped 7; count of bases not matched to a gene: 5. This CDR3 has 15 amino acids. CDR3 nucleotides: TGCAGTGCTAGAGAAGGTAGCGGGAGGGGTAATGAGCAGTTCTTC. Its translation: CSAREGSGRGNEQFF.

V gene TRBV9 combines with J gene TRBJ2-5; maybe TRBD1 (5 bases). CDR3 length equals 15 residues. With 4 bases removed from V and 1 base from J, the gap between germline ends came to 14 bases. In germline, CDR1 is SGDLS, CDR2 YYNGEE. In DNA form, the CDR3 reads TGTGCCAGCAGCCCCCGGAGACAGTCCCAAGAGACCCAGTACTTC. This sequence encodes CASSPRRQSQETQYF.

The chain carries TRBV24-1 and TRBJ2-5; 9 positions match TRBD1. Germline trimming cut 6 bases from V and 6 bases from J; bases unmatched to any gene: 4. CDR1 and CDR2 from the germline V gene are KGHDR and SFDVKD. This CDR3 is 13 amino acids long. As DNA, the CDR3 is TGTGCCACCAGTACAGGGGGCGGGCAGACCCAGTACTTC. Protein: CATSTGGGQTQYF.

The V and J genes are TRBV5-1 and TRBJ2-1, with 11 bases fitting TRBD2. The CDR3 spans 16 residues. Looked up from germline, CDR1 is SGHRS and CDR2 is YFSETQ. After removal of 7 bases from V and 1 base from J, the junction contained 7 bases not matched to a gene. This chain's CDR3 is CASRWPSGRSYNEQFF. Written as DNA, the CDR3 is TGCGCCAGCCGCTGGCCTAGCGGGAGGTCCTACAATGAGCAGTTCTTC.

This clonotype was observed a single time. V gene TRBV6-6 combines with J gene TRBJ2-2; 7 positions match TRBD2. The CDR3 totals 13 residues. The V and J ends lost 10 bases and 6 bases, in that order; junction bases with no gene match: 8. From germline, CDR1 is MNHNY and CDR2 SVGAGI (reference sequence). In DNA, the CDR3 is TGTGCCACCAAGGGAGGGGATTCCGGGGAGCTGTTTTTT. As protein: CATKGGDSGELFF.

The J gene is TRBJ2-3, the V gene TRBV20-1, with TRBD2 matching over 10 bases. This CDR3 has 16 residues. The germline V gene encodes CDR1 DFQATT and CDR2 SNEGSKA (reference sequence). J gave up 2 bases and V 0 bases, and 5 bases lay outside the gene matches. CDR3 in DNA: TGCAGTGCTAGAGATTCCCTAGCGGGGGTCACAGATACGCAGTATTTT. It specifies CSARDSLAGVTDTQYF.